This T cell receptor beta chain is drawn from a study of T cell responses to AZD1222 COVID-19 vaccine. As for the study in general: Second-dose intervals of approximately 4 or approximately 12 weeks were pooled.

On this clone: The antigen remains undetermined.

Only in-frame clones appear in the TCRdb table, and some are missing; sequencing was by immunoSEQ multiplex PCR. The table has roughly 120,000 clones, about 92% seen once. Findings and caveats of the study: Receipt of two AZD1222 doses was followed by a rise in Spike-specific TCR breadth and depth. All repertoire sampling was performed exclusively after the peak T cell response. Females outnumbered males among donors, who were mostly white British; clonal diversity was possibly underestimated.

The germline V gene encodes CDR1 LNHDA and CDR2 SQIVND (reference sequence). This CDR3 is 14 amino acids long. Trimming removed 3 bases at V and 5 bases at J, with 11 bases between. Sequences were derived from peripheral blood, sampled on day 0 of AZD1222 vaccination. This chain connects TRBV19 to TRBJ1-5, with D perhaps matching TRBD1 (5 bases). The source of this sequence is an adult in good health. The CDR3 DNA reads as TGTGCCAGTAGTATGGCAGGGTTCTATCAGCCCCAGCATTTT. Its protein is CASSMAGFYQPQHF.